What follows are 29 T cell receptor beta chains derived from one specimen sequenced in a study of blood T cell repertoires in COVID-19. Method: immunoSEQ multiplex PCR; TCRdb's copy keeps in-frame clones and lacks some. The table lists 400,000 to 450,000 clones, over 75% of them singletons. The sample comprised peripheral blood. The receptors derive from a woman aged 40 to 49 with COVID-19, enrolled during active disease.

The chain links TRBV27 to TRBJ1-1, with TRBD1 matching 7 bases. V lost 8 bases and J lost 7; bases outside the gene matches: 13. The germline CDR1 and CDR2 sequences are MNHEY and SMNVEV (reference sequence). There are 14 residues in the CDR3. The CDR3 nucleotides read TGTGCCAGCCCTAGGAAGACAGGGTCGGGTGAAGCTTTCTTT. Translating gives CASPRKTGSGEAFF.

The rearrangement joins TRBV6-5 to TRBJ1-1; D gene ambiguous. V was clipped by 1 base and J by 1 base, with 7 bases between them. There are 14 residues in the CDR3. Germline values: CDR1 MNHEY, CDR2 SVGAGI. The CDR3 bases are TGTGCCAGCAGTTACTATGAGAGGAACACTGAAGCTTTCTTT. This sequence encodes CASSYYERNTEAFF.

This clone occurred a few times. V gene TRBV2 combines with J gene TRBJ2-7, with D possibly TRBD2 on 5 matching bases. This CDR3 is built from 12 residues. Trimming left V 11 bases short and J 2 bases short, with 13 bases between. The germline V gene encodes CDR1 SNHLY and CDR2 FYNNEI. The CDR3 protein is CASRTLPYEQYF. The CDR3 DNA reads as TGTGCCTCCCGGACTCTGCCCTACGAGCAGTACTTC.

The V and J genes are TRBV19 and TRBJ1-6, with 10 bases aligning to TRBD1. V shed 6 bases and J 10 bases; nucleotides not matched to a gene: 3. The CDR3 extends over 13 amino acids. Germline values: CDR1 LNHDA, CDR2 SQIVND (reference sequence). The CDR3 here is CASRDRGESPLHF. The CDR3 DNA follows: TGTGCCAGTAGGGACAGGGGGGAATCACCCCTCCACTTT.

This chain joins TRBV14 and TRBJ1-6; D unclear. Germline V gives CDR1 SGHDN, CDR2 FVKESK. This CDR3 contains 15 residues. Trimming removed 4 bases from V and 9 bases from J, with 16 bases in between. DNA for the CDR3: TGTGCCAGCAGCCCAGACCTGATCTCGGGTTCACCCCTCCACTTT. Amino acid sequence: CASSPDLISGSPLHF.

The CDR3 loop reads CASSILVGTSEEGEQFF. The CDR3 DNA follows: TGTGCCAGTAGTATCTTAGTCGGTACTAGCGAGGAAGGTGAGCAGTTCTTC. The genes are TRBV19 and TRBJ2-1, with 7 bases matching TRBD2. This CDR3 has 17 residues. Germline V gene lookup returns CDR1 LNHDA and CDR2 SQIVND (reference sequence). Trimming took 3 bases from V and 9 from J; bases not matched to a gene: 17.

The chain has TRBV10-3 and TRBJ2-4; 9 nucleotides line up with TRBD1. Per germline, CDR1 ENHRY and CDR2 SYGVKD. With 5 bases clipped from V and 15 bases from J, the junction kept 14 bases outside the gene matches. The CDR3 extends over 14 amino acids. CDR3 coding DNA: TGTGCCATCAGTCAGGACAGGGGTACTCAAAGGTTGTACTTC. This sequence encodes CAISQDRGTQRLYF.

The chain employs TRBV11-2 and TRBJ1-3; maybe TRBD1 (6 bases). The germline V gene has CDR1 SGHAT and CDR2 FQNNGV. The CDR3 has 16 residues. Trimming left V 0 bases short and J 3 bases short, with 12 bases between. The CDR3 here is CASSLDLAQGGNTIYF. The DNA of the CDR3 is TGTGCCAGCAGCTTAGATCTGGCACAGGGTGGAAACACCATATATTTT.

V usage is TRBV19 and J usage is TRBJ1-3; the D is unclear. CDR3 length equals 14 residues. Per germline, CDR1 LNHDA and CDR2 SQIVND (reference sequence). The ends were cut back, 5 bases at V and 0 bases at J, with 8 bases in the middle. The CDR3 DNA follows: TGTGCCAGTAGTCAGGCCCTCTCTGGAAACACCATATATTTT. The encoded protein is CASSQALSGNTIYF.

The chain employs TRBV30 and TRBJ2-7, with D perhaps matching TRBD1 (5 bases). V lost 0 bases, J lost 5 bases, and 11 bases lay in between. From germline, CDR1 is GTSNPN and CDR2 SVGIG (reference sequence). This CDR3 region has 13 residues. The CDR3 reads CAWSVGAGNEQYF. The DNA of the CDR3 is TGTGCCTGGAGTGTAGGGGCTGGGAACGAGCAGTACTTC.

The chain employs TRBV9 and TRBJ2-7; the match to TRBD1 covers 8 bases. V dropped 0 bases and J dropped 4; count of bases not matched to a gene: 18. This CDR3 is built from 19 residues. The germline gives CDR1 SGDLS, CDR2 YYNGEE. The CDR3 here is CASSVVVAGDIGQGYEQYF. The DNA for the CDR3 is TGTGCCAGCAGCGTAGTAGTAGCTGGGGACATAGGACAGGGTTACGAGCAGTACTTC.

The gene calls are TRBV7-2 and TRBJ1-1, with no clear D. V gave up 5 bases and J gave up 0 bases, with 13 bases separating them. Germline V gene lookup returns CDR1 SGHTA and CDR2 FQGNSA. CDR3 length: 15 amino acids. The CDR3 DNA is TGTGCCAGCAGCCGTTCCACAGTCATGAACACTGAAGCTTTCTTT. Amino acid sequence: CASSRSTVMNTEAFF.

This chain connects TRBV11-1 to TRBJ2-7; 10 bases fit TRBD2. The CDR3 extends over 15 amino acids. V trimming: 5 bases; J trimming: 6 bases; junction bases outside the gene matches: 10. Germline-derived CDR1 and CDR2 are SGHAT and FQDESV (reference sequence). In DNA form, the CDR3 reads TGTGCCAGCAGCGATGGGACTAGCGCTTCGGTCGAGCAGTACTTC. Amino acid sequence: CASSDGTSASVEQYF.

This clone has more than one count but fewer than ten. The CDR3 DNA follows: TGTGCCAGCCGTCTCCAGGGGGCCTACGAGCAGTACTTC. The encoded protein is CASRLQGAYEQYF. V usage is TRBV27 and J usage is TRBJ2-7, with 7 bases lining up with TRBD1. Germline CDR1 and CDR2: MNHEY and SMNVEV (reference sequence). CDR3 length: 13 amino acids. V shed 8 bases and J 2 bases; nucleotides not matched to a gene: 6.

The chain has TRBV7-9 and TRBJ1-3, with TRBD1 matching 8 bases. Germline V gene lookup returns CDR1 SEHNR and CDR2 FQNEAQ (reference sequence). CDR3 length: 15 residues. V shed 6 bases, J shed 0 bases, and the junction held 4 bases outside the gene matches. CDR3 region: CASRQDRVSGNTIYF. The CDR3 DNA reads as TGTGCCAGCAGACAGGACAGGGTCTCTGGAAACACCATATATTTT.

The chain is built from TRBV7-9 and TRBJ1-5; TRBD1 is a possible D gene (6 bases). The ends were cut back, 6 bases at V and 6 bases at J, with 12 bases in the middle. Germline CDR1 SEHNR, CDR2 FQNEAQ (reference sequence). This CDR3 spans 13 amino acids. CDR3 nucleotide sequence: TGTGCCAGCAGTTACAGGGCTGGTCAGCCCCAGCATTTT. The encoded protein is CASSYRAGQPQHF.

The rearrangement uses TRBV7-9 and TRBJ2-7; 9 bases are a match to TRBD1. The germline gives CDR1 SEHNR, CDR2 FQNEAQ (reference sequence). V lost 5 bases, J lost 5 bases, and 7 bases stayed unmatched. The length of the CDR3 is 14 residues. The CDR3 loop is CASSVPGQGNEQYF. The CDR3 bases are TGTGCCAGCAGCGTCCCGGGACAGGGCAACGAGCAGTACTTC.

The V and J genes are TRBV6-2 or TRBV6-3 and TRBJ2-3, with 8 positions matching TRBD2. The CDR3 consists of 15 residues. Trimming took 4 bases from V and 3 from J; bases not matched to a gene: 6. Germline V gives CDR1 MNHEY, CDR2 SVGEGT. The CDR3 protein is CASSFARGATDTQYF. The DNA of the CDR3 is TGTGCCAGCAGTTTCGCGCGGGGGGCAACAGATACGCAGTATTTT.

The chain carries TRBV30 and TRBJ1-3; 7 bases align to TRBD1. The CDR3 loop spans 14 amino acids. J gave up 2 bases and V 6 bases, and 7 bases lay outside the gene matches. Germline V gene sequence: CDR1 GTSNPN, CDR2 SVGIG (reference sequence). CDR3 nucleotide sequence: TGTGCCTGTCACATCCAGGGGGCTGGAAACACCATATATTTT. Translation: CACHIQGAGNTIYF. The full variable domain, rest sourced from reference TRBV30 and TRBJ1-3, is SQTIHQWPATLVQPVGSPLSLECTVEGTSNPNLYWYRQAAGRGLQLLFYSVGIGQISSEVPQNLSASRPQDRQFILSSKKLLLSDSGFYLCACHIQGAGNTIYFGEGSWLTVV.

In its sample, this clone was seen a few times. The V gene is TRBV28, the J gene TRBJ2-5; D call uncertain. The V end lost 4 bases, the J end lost 4 bases, and 13 bases lay between the germline ends. Germline CDR1 reads MDHEN; CDR2 reads SYDVKM. This CDR3 comprises 14 residues. The chain's CDR3 is CASSSPISGETQYF. In nucleotides, the CDR3 is TGTGCCAGCAGTTCCCCGATATCAGGAGAGACCCAGTACTTC.

V gene TRBV19 combines with J gene TRBJ2-4; TRBD1 is a possible D gene (5 bases). The CDR3 extends over 15 amino acids. With 7 bases removed from V and 8 bases from J, the gap between germline ends came to 21 bases. Germline assignment: CDR1 LNHDA and CDR2 SQIVND (reference sequence). The CDR3 DNA reads as TGTGCCAGTACCGATATCCAGACAGACGAACACATTCAGTACTTC. Translated, it gives CASTDIQTDEHIQYF. The variable domain in full, with the rest retrieved from reference TRBV19 and TRBJ2-4, is DGGITQSPKYLFRKEGQNVTLSCEQNLNHDAMYWYRQDPGQGLRLIYYSQIVNDFQKGDIAEGYSVSREKKESFPLTVTSAQKNPTAFYLCASTDIQTDEHIQYFGAGTRLSVL.

The chain combines TRBV19 with TRBJ1-1; a weak D match, TRBD1 (5 bases). The V end was cut by 9 bases, the J end by 0 bases, with 14 bases between. The CDR3 extends over 14 amino acids. From germline, CDR1 is LNHDA and CDR2 SQIVND (reference sequence). The CDR3 is CASRTGTVNTEAFF. As DNA, the CDR3 is TGTGCCAGCCGTACCGGGACTGTGAACACTGAAGCTTTCTTT.

With respect to this clone: No DNA is shown, since the ends of the CDR3 on it are uncertain; the CDR3 is the one TCRdb lists. The chain employs TRBV28 and TRBJ1-5; the tabulated D call, TRBD1, remains unverified against the DNA. Germline V gene sequence: CDR1 MDHEN, CDR2 SYDVKM. Both ends counted, the CDR3 spans 12 residues. The CDR3 loop reads CASSSSGQDKHF.

The J gene is TRBJ1-1, the V gene TRBV30; tentatively, D is TRBD1 (5 bases). The V gene's germline CDR1 is GTSNPN and CDR2 SVGIG (reference sequence). Trimming took off 3 bases at V and 3 bases at J, with 17 bases between the two ends. The CDR3 loop spans 15 amino acids. The CDR3 reads CAWSRRGGMDTEAFF. CDR3 nucleotide sequence: TGTGCCTGGAGCAGGCGGGGGGGAATGGACACTGAAGCTTTCTTT.

The chain has TRBV18 and TRBJ1-1; D gene ambiguous. V was pared by 3 bases and J by 6 bases, with 11 bases between. This CDR3 has 13 residues. Germline CDR1 is KGHSH and CDR2 is LQKENI. The CDR3 reads CASSPLSRSEAFF. The CDR3 DNA is TGTGCCAGCTCACCCCTGAGTCGGTCTGAAGCTTTCTTT.

The rearrangement uses TRBV10-3 and TRBJ2-3, with 9 bases that match TRBD1. The germline CDR1 and CDR2 sequences are ENHRY and SYGVKD. With V trimmed by 4 bases and J by 6 bases, 5 bases remained unmatched. The CDR3 extends over 14 amino acids. CDR3 DNA: TGTGCCATCAGTGGGGACAGGGATGGGGATACGCAGTATTTT. Translation gives CAISGDRDGDTQYF.

The CDR3 DNA sequence: TGTGCCAGCAGGCTAACAGGGGACACCGGGGAGCTGTTTTTT. It yields the protein CASRLTGDTGELFF. The chain combines TRBV9 with TRBJ2-2; TRBD1 matches 7 bases. The junction had 4 bases not matched to a gene; V was cut back by 5 bases and J by 3 bases. CDR3 length: 14 amino acids. Germline V gene sequence: CDR1 SGDLS, CDR2 YYNGEE. Together with reference TRBV9 and TRBJ2-2, the CDR3 gives the full variable domain: DSGVTQTPKHLITATGQRVTLRCSPRSGDLSVYWYQQSLDQGLQFLIQYYNGEERAKGNILERFSAQQFPDLHSELNLSSLELGDSALYFCASRLTGDTGELFFGEGSRLTVL.

The rearrangement uses TRBV3-1 (or the pseudogene TRBV3-2) and TRBJ2-3; 7 positions match TRBD1. With 6 bases clipped from V and 0 bases from J, the junction kept 9 bases outside the gene matches. The length of the CDR3 is 16 residues. Germline values: CDR1 LGHDT, CDR2 YNNKEL (reference sequence). The CDR3 DNA sequence: TGTGCCAGCAGTCAACCACAGGGGTCTAGCACAGATACGCAGTATTTT. It translates to CASSQPQGSSTDTQYF.

The rearrangement uses TRBV7-8 and TRBJ2-5, with 7 bases that match TRBD1. Per the germline V gene, CDR1 is SGHVS and CDR2 is FQNEAQ. J gave up 0 bases and V 8 bases, and 6 bases lay outside the gene matches. The CDR3 is 14 residues long. The CDR3 spells CASHRGDYQETQYF. Written as DNA, the CDR3 is TGTGCCAGCCACAGGGGCGATTACCAAGAGACCCAGTACTTC.